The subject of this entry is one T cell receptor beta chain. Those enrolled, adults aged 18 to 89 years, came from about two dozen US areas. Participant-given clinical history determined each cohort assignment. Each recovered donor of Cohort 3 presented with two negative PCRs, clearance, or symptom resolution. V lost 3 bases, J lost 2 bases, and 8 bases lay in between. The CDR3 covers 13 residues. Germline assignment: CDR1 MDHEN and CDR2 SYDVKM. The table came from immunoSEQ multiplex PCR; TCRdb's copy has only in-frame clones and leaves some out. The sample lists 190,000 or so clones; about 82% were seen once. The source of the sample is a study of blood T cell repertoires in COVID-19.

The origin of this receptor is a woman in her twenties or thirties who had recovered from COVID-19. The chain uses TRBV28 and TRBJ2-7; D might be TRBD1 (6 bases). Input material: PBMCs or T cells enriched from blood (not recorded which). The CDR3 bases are TGTGCCAGCAGTTTGACAGGTCCCTACGAGCAGTACTTC. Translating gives CASSLTGPYEQYF. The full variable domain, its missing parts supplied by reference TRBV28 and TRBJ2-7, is DVKVTQSSRYLVKRTGEKVFLECVQDMDHENMFWYRQDPGLGLRLIYFSYDVKMKEKGDIPEGYSVSREKKERFSLILESASTNQTSMYLCASSLTGPYEQYFGPGTRLTVT.